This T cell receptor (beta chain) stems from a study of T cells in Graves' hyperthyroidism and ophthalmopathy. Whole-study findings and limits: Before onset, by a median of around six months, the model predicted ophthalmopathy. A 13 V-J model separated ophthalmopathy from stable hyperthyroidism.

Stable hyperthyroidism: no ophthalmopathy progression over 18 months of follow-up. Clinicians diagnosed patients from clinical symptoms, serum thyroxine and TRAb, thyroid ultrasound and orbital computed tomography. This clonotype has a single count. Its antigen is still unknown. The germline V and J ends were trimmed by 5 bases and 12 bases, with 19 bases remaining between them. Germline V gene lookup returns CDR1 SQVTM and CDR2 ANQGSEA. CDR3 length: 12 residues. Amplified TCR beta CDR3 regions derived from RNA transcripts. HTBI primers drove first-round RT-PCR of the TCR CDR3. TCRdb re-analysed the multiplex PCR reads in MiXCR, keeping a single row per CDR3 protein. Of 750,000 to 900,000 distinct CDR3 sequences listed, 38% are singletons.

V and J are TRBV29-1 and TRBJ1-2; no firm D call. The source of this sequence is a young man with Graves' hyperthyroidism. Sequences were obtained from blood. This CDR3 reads CSVWVVTGGNTF. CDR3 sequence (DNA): TGCAGCGTTTGGGTTGTGACCGGAGGAAACACCTTC.